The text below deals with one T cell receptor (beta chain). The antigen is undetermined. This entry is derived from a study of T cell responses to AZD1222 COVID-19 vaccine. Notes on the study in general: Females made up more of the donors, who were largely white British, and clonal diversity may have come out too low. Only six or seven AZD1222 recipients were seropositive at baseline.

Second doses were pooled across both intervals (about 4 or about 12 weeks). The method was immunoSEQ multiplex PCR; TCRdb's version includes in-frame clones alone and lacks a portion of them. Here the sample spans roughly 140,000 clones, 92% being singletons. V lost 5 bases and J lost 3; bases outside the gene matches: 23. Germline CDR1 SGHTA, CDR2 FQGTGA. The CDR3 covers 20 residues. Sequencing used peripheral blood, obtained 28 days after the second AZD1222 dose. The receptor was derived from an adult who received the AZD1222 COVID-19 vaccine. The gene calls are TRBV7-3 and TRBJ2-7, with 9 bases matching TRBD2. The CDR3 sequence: CASSPQGTSPGVFSHYEQYF. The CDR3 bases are TGTGCCAGCAGCCCCCAGGGGACTAGCCCGGGAGTATTTTCCCACTACGAGCAGTACTTC.